A selection of T cell receptor beta chains follows, all from one sample in a study of cytomegalovirus exposure and HLA in healthy donors. This table comes from immunoSEQ multiplex PCR, and its TCRdb copy is limited to in-frame clones, with some not included. The sample lists roughly 150,000 clones, over 60% seen once, with 3% to 3.5% in the top ten. The sequenced sample consisted of PBMCs. Source of these receptors: a male donor in good health and CMV-seronegative. The CDR3 runs from the conserved cysteine through the conserved F or W. The D gene is left open where the match is weak. Only some rows state a clone size, as once, few, many or a class for expanded clones.

TGTGCCAGCAGCTTAGTTTGGACAGGGGGGAATGAGCAGTTCTTC	CASSLVWTGGNEQFF	TRBV7-2	TRBJ2-1	.	TRBD1
TGTGCCAGCAGCTTGGCCGCGGGAGCACACGAGCAGTACTTC	CASSLAAGAHEQYF	TRBV5-8	TRBJ2-7	few	TRBD2
TGTGCCAGCAGCTTCCAAAGCGGGGGAAGTGGGGGCTACACCTTC	CASSFQSGGSGGYTF	TRBV28	TRBJ1-2	.	.
TGTGCCAGCAGCTTAGTCCCAGGGAGGTCCTACGAGCAGTACTTC	CASSLVPGRSYEQYF	TRBV7-9	TRBJ2-7	.	.
TGCGCCAGCAGCCAAGGGACTGCTATGCAGTATGGCTACACCTTC	CASSQGTAMQYGYTF	TRBV4-3	TRBJ1-2	.	.
TGTGCCAGCAGCCGGACTAGCGGGGGCCGCTCCTACGAGCAGTACTTC	CASSRTSGGRSYEQYF	TRBV7-3	TRBJ2-7	.	TRBD2
TGTGCCTGGAGTCCCAGGGGGGGGGCGGGAGGGCCCTACTTC	CAWSPRGGAGGPYF	TRBV30	TRBJ2-7	.	TRBD2
TGTGCCAGCAGTCAGCGGGGCACCTACGAGCAGTACTTC	CASSQRGTYEQYF	TRBV5-6	TRBJ2-7	.	TRBD2
TGTGCCAGCTCACCACCGGCTCAGGCCTCGGGCTACACCTTC	CASSPPAQASGYTF	TRBV18	TRBJ1-2	few	.
TGTGCCAGCAGCCTGACTGCCGGGACAGGGAAGTCACCCCTCCACTTT	CASSLTAGTGKSPLHF	TRBV9	TRBJ1-6	.	TRBD1
TGTGCCAGCAATCCGCAGGAGGGACGAGGAAACACCATATATTTT	CASNPQEGRGNTIYF	TRBV6-6	TRBJ1-3	.	.
TGTGCCAGCAGGGGGGCGGGAGAAGGTGAGCAGTTCTTC	CASRGAGEGEQFF	TRBV7-3	TRBJ2-1	.	.